These T cell receptor beta chains were read from a single sample in a study of cytomegalovirus exposure and HLA in healthy donors. Libraries were prepared by immunoSEQ multiplex PCR; TCRdb keeps only in-frame clonotypes and omits some of them. Among over 100,000 clones listed, roughly 90% were seen once. Sequenced: PBMCs. The source is a woman younger than 35 in good health and CMV-seronegative. Both conserved end residues are part of each CDR3. The D gene is left open where the match is weak. Expanded clones are given a class, and other clones once, few, many or no size at all.

TGTGCCAGCAGTGAACCCTCCAATGAGCAGTTCTTC,CASSEPSNEQFF,NA,TRBJ2-1,TRBV25-1,NA
TGTGCCAGCAGTGACACAGGAGACTATGGCTACACCTTC,CASSDTGDYGYTF,once,TRBJ1-2,TRBV25-1,NA
TGTGCCAGCTCACCGGTGGGGGCGAACACTGAAGCTTTCTTT,CASSPVGANTEAFF,NA,TRBJ1-1,TRBV18,NA
TGTGCCAGCAGCTTGGCCGGGACAGTCGCCTACGAGCAGTACTTC,CASSLAGTVAYEQYF,NA,TRBJ2-7,TRBV11-2,TRBD1
TGCGCCAGCAGCCAAGATCCAAGCGGGGGGTACAATGAGCAGTTCTTC,CASSQDPSGGYNEQFF,NA,TRBJ2-1,TRBV4-3,TRBD2
TGTGCCAGCAGCTGGACAGGAGCCTTTCAAGAGACCCAGTACTTC,CASSWTGAFQETQYF,NA,TRBJ2-5,TRBV7-2,TRBD1
TGTGCCAGCAGTGAATATAATGGGGGCGCGATCACCGGGGAGCTGTTTTTT,CASSEYNGGAITGELFF,once,TRBJ2-2,TRBV25-1,NA
TGTGCCAGCAGTTATGCGGGGGGGAACACTGAAGCTTTCTTT,CASSYAGGNTEAFF,NA,TRBJ1-1,TRBV28,NA
TGTGCCAGCAGTTTAAGTAGGGGTCGGTATAGCAATCAGCCCCAGCATTTT,CASSLSRGRYSNQPQHF,NA,TRBJ1-5,TRBV28,NA
TGTGCCAGCAGCGGAGCGGACTTTGCTGCAGGAGATACGCAGTATTTT,CASSGADFAAGDTQYF,NA,TRBJ2-3,TRBV9,NA
TGCAGCGCAGAGGACAGGGTGGGGGAAAAACTGTTTTTT,CSAEDRVGEKLFF,NA,TRBJ1-4,TRBV29-1,TRBD1
TGTGCCAGCAGTGAATCAGGGGCGCGGGGCTACACCTTC,CASSESGARGYTF,NA,TRBJ1-2,TRBV2,NA
TGTGCCAGCAGTTCCGATCGAGGAGGCAATCAGCCCCAGCATTTT,CASSSDRGGNQPQHF,NA,TRBJ1-5,TRBV27,NA
TGTGCCAGCAGCTTGCCAGGGCAGAATGGCTACACCTTC,CASSLPGQNGYTF,NA,TRBJ1-2,TRBV5-6,NA
TGTGCCAGCAGTGAAAAGCAGGGTTACTACGAGCAGTACTTC,CASSEKQGYYEQYF,NA,TRBJ2-7,TRBV6-1,NA
TGTGCCAGTACCGACCGAGGCACTAACTATGGCTACACCTTC,CASTDRGTNYGYTF,few,TRBJ1-2,TRBV19,NA
TGTGCCAGCAGCTGGGGGACAGGCACTAACTATGGCTACACCTTC,CASSWGTGTNYGYTF,NA,TRBJ1-2,TRBV5-6,TRBD1
TGCGCCAGCAGCCGGATTCGCGGCGGTAACTACGAGCAGTACTTC,CASSRIRGGNYEQYF,few,TRBJ2-7,TRBV4-3,NA
TGTGCCACCAGTTTAAGCGGGGGGGCGGTAGATACGCAGTATTTT,CATSLSGGAVDTQYF,NA,TRBJ2-3,TRBV15,TRBD2
TGTGCCAGCAGCTTCGGTTCCCAACAGGGAAGGAATGAGCAGTTCTTC,CASSFGSQQGRNEQFF,once,TRBJ2-1,TRBV7-2,NA
TGTGCCAGCAGCTCCAGACTAGCGGGCCTACCCTACGAGCAGTACTTC,CASSSRLAGLPYEQYF,once,TRBJ2-7,TRBV5-4,TRBD2
TGTGCCAGCAGTAGGGGGAGTGGCTACACCTTC,CASSRGSGYTF,NA,TRBJ1-2,TRBV25-1,NA
TGTGCCTGGAGTGTACAGGGGGTCAACGAGCAGTACTTC,CAWSVQGVNEQYF,few,TRBJ2-7,TRBV30,TRBD1
TGCGCCAGCAGCTTGGCCAGTAGCAATCTTGGAAACACCATATATTTT,CASSLASSNLGNTIYF,NA,TRBJ1-3,TRBV5-1,NA
TGCAGCGCGCAAATTCCGGGACAGTTCTCCTACGAGCAGTACTTC,CSAQIPGQFSYEQYF,NA,TRBJ2-7,TRBV29-1,TRBD1
TGTGCCAGCAGTGAAAATATCGTCTCCGCCGGGGAGCTGTTTTTT,CASSENIVSAGELFF,NA,TRBJ2-2,TRBV2,NA
TGTGCCAGCAGCTCGAATAGCTACACCGGGGAGCTGTTTTTT,CASSSNSYTGELFF,NA,TRBJ2-2,TRBV7-2,NA
TGTGCCAGCAGCTTTCTTACAGGGGGCTATGGTGAAGCTTTCTTT,CASSFLTGGYGEAFF,NA,TRBJ1-1,TRBV7-8,TRBD1
TGCGCCAGCAGCCAAGATTTTGGAGGCTTTAGATCCTACGAGCAGTACTTC,CASSQDFGGFRSYEQYF,NA,TRBJ2-7,TRBV4-3,NA
TGTGCCAGCAGCCAAGCGGGGCTCTCTAGCGGGAGGGCCGGGGCCGGGGAGCTGTTTTTT,CASSQAGLSSGRAGAGELFF,NA,TRBJ2-2,TRBV4-2,TRBD2
TGTGCCAGCAGTCTAAGTTGGAATCAGCCCCAGCATTTT,CASSLSWNQPQHF,NA,TRBJ1-5,TRBV28,NA
TGTGCCAGTAGTCCCGGACAGAAGACTGAAGCTTTCTTT,CASSPGQKTEAFF,once,TRBJ1-1,TRBV19,NA
TGTGCCAGCAGCTTAGTAGCGGGACCTTACCAAGAGACCCAGTACTTC,CASSLVAGPYQETQYF,NA,TRBJ2-5,TRBV7-9,TRBD2
TGTGCCTGGACCGCTAGCGGGAGGGAAGAGACCCAGTACTTC,CAWTASGREETQYF,NA,TRBJ2-5,TRBV30,TRBD2
TGTGCCTGGAGTGAATTGGGGGGGCCAGCGGGAGGAAAGTACTTC,CAWSELGGPAGGKYF,NA,TRBJ2-7,TRBV30,TRBD2
TGTGCCTGGAGTGAGGACAGCCATAGCAATCAGCCCCAGCATTTT,CAWSEDSHSNQPQHF,few,TRBJ1-5,TRBV30,NA
TGTGCCAGCAGCTTACGTGTTTTCAATGAGCAGTTCTTC,CASSLRVFNEQFF,once,TRBJ2-1,TRBV7-9,NA
TGTGCCAGCAGCTGGTGGAGAACCTCGCACACCGGGGAGCTGTTTTTT,CASSWWRTSHTGELFF,NA,TRBJ2-2,TRBV27,NA
TGTGCCAGCAGCCAAGACGAGGGCGGTAGCTCCTACGAGCAGTACTTC,CASSQDEGGSSYEQYF,NA,TRBJ2-7,TRBV4-2,NA
TGTGCCAGCAGTTTAAGGGGAAACATTCAGTACTTC,CASSLRGNIQYF,NA,TRBJ2-4,TRBV28,NA
TGTGCCAGCAGCGTAGGAGGAGAGGATACGCAGTATTTT,CASSVGGEDTQYF,NA,TRBJ2-3,TRBV9,NA
TGTGCCAGCAGCAACCGGGACAGGGGCGTGTACGAGCAGTACTTC,CASSNRDRGVYEQYF,NA,TRBJ2-7,TRBV2,TRBD1
TGTGCCAGCTCTAAGGGACAGGCCTCCTCCTACGAGCAGTACTTC,CASSKGQASSYEQYF,NA,TRBJ2-7,TRBV18,TRBD1
TGTGCCAGCAGCGTAGGTGGCGGCACTAGCACAGATACGCAGTATTTT,CASSVGGGTSTDTQYF,NA,TRBJ2-3,TRBV9,NA
TGTGCCAGTAGTATGGGGACAGGGGGGCTGGACTCCTACAATGAGCAGTTCTTC,CASSMGTGGLDSYNEQFF,NA,TRBJ2-1,TRBV19,TRBD1
TGTGCCAGCACCCGGGGGGGGGACTTTCCCTCTACTAACTATGGCTACACCTTC,CASTRGGDFPSTNYGYTF,NA,TRBJ1-2,TRBV9,NA
TGTGCCAGCTCACCACCGAGTTCCGACTACGAGCAGTACTTC,CASSPPSSDYEQYF,NA,TRBJ2-7,TRBV18,NA
TGTGCCACCAGCAGAGGGGGGACAGTCTCCGGGGAGCTGTTTTTT,CATSRGGTVSGELFF,NA,TRBJ2-2,TRBV15,TRBD1
TGTGCCAGCAGCTTAGGCGGCGGAGAGACCCAGTACTTC,CASSLGGGETQYF,once,TRBJ2-5,TRBV13,NA
TGTGCCAGCACCTTCCCGGGGGTCGACCTTAACACTGAAGCTTTCTTT,CASTFPGVDLNTEAFF,NA,TRBJ1-1,TRBV28,NA
TGTGCCAGCTCACCCCATAACGGAGCCTACGAGCAGTACTTC,CASSPHNGAYEQYF,once,TRBJ2-7,TRBV18,NA
TGTGCCAGCAGCCTGAGGGGGTTCTACGAGCAGTACTTC,CASSLRGFYEQYF,NA,TRBJ2-7,TRBV7-2,NA
TGTGCCAGCAGCCCTTACGGGGGGGGTACGAAACAGTACTTC,CASSPYGGGTKQYF,NA,TRBJ2-7,TRBV7-2,TRBD2
TGTGCCAGCAGTTTCAACCTAGCGGGAGGGCCGGGTGAGCAGTTCTTC,CASSFNLAGGPGEQFF,NA,TRBJ2-1,TRBV27,TRBD2
TGTGCCAGCAGCGGGAGCCGGGTCTTTTTCTACGAGCAGTACTTC,CASSGSRVFFYEQYF,NA,TRBJ2-7,TRBV7-2,NA
TGTGCCAGCTCACCTCTAGCGGGAGTGGCAGATACGCAGTATTTT,CASSPLAGVADTQYF,NA,TRBJ2-3,TRBV18,TRBD2
TGTGCCAGCATCTTACTTGGGGGGATGAACACTGAAGCTTTCTTT,CASILLGGMNTEAFF,NA,TRBJ1-1,TRBV6-5,NA